This section outlines one T cell receptor (beta chain) sequence together with its context. Germline-derived CDR1 and CDR2 are SGHRS and YFSETQ. Trimming pared 1 base from V and 4 bases from J, leaving 11 bases between. The CDR3 runs 14 residues. The sample comes from a study of shared clonotypes between healthy human individuals. Assay used: immunoSEQ multiplex PCR; TCRdb lists only in-frame clones, some missing. The sample has around 1.1 million clones; more than 75% are singletons. The source of this sequence is a man younger than 35 in good health. Some clones in this sample may be carry-over from other donors' samples. The V and J genes are TRBV5-1 and TRBJ1-2; D is uncertain. Sequences were obtained from memory CD4+ T cells from PBMCs. Subset denoted: CD45RA-negative fraction. The CDR3 region is CASSLSQDVYGYTF. The CDR3 DNA sequence: TGCGCCAGCAGCTTGTCCCAGGATGTCTATGGCTACACCTTC. Full variable domain (rest looked up from reference TRBV5-1 and TRBJ1-2): KAGVTQTPRYLIKTRGQQVTLSCSPISGHRSVSWYQQTPGQGLQFLFEYFSETQRNKGNFPGRFSGRQFSNSRSEMNVSTLELGDSALYLCASSLSQDVYGYTFGSGTRLTVV.